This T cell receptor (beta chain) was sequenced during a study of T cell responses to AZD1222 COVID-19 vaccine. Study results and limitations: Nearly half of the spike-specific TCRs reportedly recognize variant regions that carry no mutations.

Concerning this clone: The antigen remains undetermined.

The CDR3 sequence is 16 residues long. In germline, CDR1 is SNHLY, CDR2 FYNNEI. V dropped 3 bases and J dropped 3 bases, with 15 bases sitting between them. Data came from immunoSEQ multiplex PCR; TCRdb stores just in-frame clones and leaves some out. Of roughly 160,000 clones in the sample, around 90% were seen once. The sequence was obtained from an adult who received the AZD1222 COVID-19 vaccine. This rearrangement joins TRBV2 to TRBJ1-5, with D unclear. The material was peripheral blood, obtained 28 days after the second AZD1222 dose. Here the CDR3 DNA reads TGTGCCAGCAGTGATAACACGTTACGTGTCAATCAGCCCCAGCATTTT. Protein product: CASSDNTLRVNQPQHF. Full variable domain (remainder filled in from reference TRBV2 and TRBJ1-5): EPEVTQTPSHQVTQMGQEVILRCVPISNHLYFYWYRQILGQKVEFLVSFYNNEISEKSEIFDDQFSVERPDGSNFTLKIRSTKLEDSAMYFCASSDNTLRVNQPQHFGDGTRLSIL.